This TCR beta chain was profiled in a study of blood T cell repertoires in COVID-19. Study-level background: The samples span acute and convalescent COVID-19 from the United States, Italy and Spain.

The study assigned cohorts using participant-reported clinical history. Assay: immunoSEQ multiplex PCR; the TCRdb copy retains only in-frame clones and omits some. The table lists about 140,000 clones, over 60% of them singletons. The CDR3 totals 14 residues. The junction had 7 bases not matched to a gene; V was cut back by 5 bases and J by 4 bases. CDR1 and CDR2 (germline): SGHVS, FQNEAQ. V gene TRBV7-8 combines with J gene TRBJ1-1; 7 nucleotides line up with TRBD1. This TCR was recovered from a woman in her fifties or sixties who had recovered from COVID-19. The sample taken for sequencing was PBMCs or T cells enriched from blood (not recorded which). The CDR3 reads CASSQTTGVTEAFF. The CDR3 nucleotides are TGTGCCAGCAGCCAGACCACAGGGGTCACTGAAGCTTTCTTT.